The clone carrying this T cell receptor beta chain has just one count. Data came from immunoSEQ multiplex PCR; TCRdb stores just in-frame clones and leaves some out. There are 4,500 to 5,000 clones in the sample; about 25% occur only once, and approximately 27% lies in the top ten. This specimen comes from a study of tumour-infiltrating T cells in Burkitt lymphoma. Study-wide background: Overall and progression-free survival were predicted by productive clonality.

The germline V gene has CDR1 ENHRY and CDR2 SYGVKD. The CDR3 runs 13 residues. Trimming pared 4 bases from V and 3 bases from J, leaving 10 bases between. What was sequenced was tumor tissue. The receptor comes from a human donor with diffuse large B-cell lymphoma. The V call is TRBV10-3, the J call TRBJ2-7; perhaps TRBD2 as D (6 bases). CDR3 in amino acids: CAISAGAGYEQYF. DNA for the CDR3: TGTGCCATCAGTGCGGGAGCGGGCTACGAGCAGTACTTC.